This is a list of T cell receptor beta chains from one sample in a study of glioma-infiltrating T cells after dendritic cell vaccination. Measured with immunoSEQ multiplex PCR; TCRdb has only the in-frame clones, and not every one. The data contain tens of thousands of clones, approximately 80% of them seen just once; the ten biggest clones take up under 2.5%. This specimen consisted of blood, obtained before dendritic cell vaccination. The receptors originated from a human donor with glioblastoma. Each CDR3 is given with its conserved first and last residue. Fields, in order: CDR3 DNA, CDR3 protein, clone size, V gene, D gene, J gene. The D gene is left open where the match is weak. Size values are once, few and many counts, or a class for expanded clones, and some rows have none.

cdr3_nt: TGTGCCAGCAGTGCCGGACAGGGGGCCGCTGAAGCTTTCTTT; cdr3_aa: CASSAGQGAAEAFF; clone_size: -; v_call: TRBV2; d_call: TRBD1; j_call: TRBJ1-1
cdr3_nt: TGTGCCAGCAGTTACTCGACAGTTGGTGGCTACACCTTC; cdr3_aa: CASSYSTVGGYTF; clone_size: -; v_call: TRBV6-5; d_call: -; j_call: TRBJ1-2
cdr3_nt: TGTGCCAGCAGTGTGGTGTCGGGGGACCGGCCGTTCTTC; cdr3_aa: CASSVVSGDRPFF; clone_size: -; v_call: TRBV2; d_call: -; j_call: TRBJ2-1
cdr3_nt: TGTGCCGTAAAGGACAGAAGTAACACTGAAGCTTTCTTT; cdr3_aa: CAVKDRSNTEAFF; clone_size: -; v_call: TRBV10-3; d_call: -; j_call: TRBJ1-1
cdr3_nt: TGTGCCAGCTTAGGGAGGCCCCAGCATTTT; cdr3_aa: CASLGRPQHF; clone_size: -; v_call: TRBV5-6; d_call: -; j_call: TRBJ1-5
cdr3_nt: TGTGCCAGCAGCAAAGGACTAGGAATATTAATTACCGACTACAATGAGCAGTTCTTC; cdr3_aa: CASSKGLGILITDYNEQFF; clone_size: -; v_call: TRBV9; d_call: TRBD2; j_call: TRBJ2-1
cdr3_nt: TGTGCCAGCTCACCGACCGGACAGGGCACAACTAATGAAAAACTGTTTTTT; cdr3_aa: CASSPTGQGTTNEKLFF; clone_size: -; v_call: TRBV18; d_call: TRBD1; j_call: TRBJ1-4
cdr3_nt: TGTGCCAGCAGTCCCCCGGACAGGGAGAGCTATGGCTACACCTTC; cdr3_aa: CASSPPDRESYGYTF; clone_size: -; v_call: TRBV27; d_call: TRBD1; j_call: TRBJ1-2
cdr3_nt: TGTGCCAGCGTACGGGGGGGGGTTAGGGGAGAGACCCAGTACTTC; cdr3_aa: CASVRGGVRGETQYF; clone_size: -; v_call: TRBV2; d_call: TRBD2; j_call: TRBJ2-5
cdr3_nt: TGTGCCAGACCTTATCCGGGACAAACTGTTTATAATTCACCCCTCCACTTT; cdr3_aa: CARPYPGQTVYNSPLHF; clone_size: -; v_call: TRBV19; d_call: -; j_call: TRBJ1-6
cdr3_nt: TGTGCCAGTAGTCCCCAGGGGCCAACTAATGAAAAACTGTTTTTT; cdr3_aa: CASSPQGPTNEKLFF; clone_size: -; v_call: TRBV19; d_call: -; j_call: TRBJ1-4
cdr3_nt: TGTGCCAGCAGTTACTCGATTTCTTTAGGACACCCCTTTTTT; cdr3_aa: CASSYSISLGHPFF; clone_size: -; v_call: TRBV6-5; d_call: -; j_call: TRBJ2-2
cdr3_nt: TGTGCCACCAGCAGATCCAATTCTGCGGGGGCTAACTATGGCTACACCTTC; cdr3_aa: CATSRSNSAGANYGYTF; clone_size: -; v_call: TRBV15; d_call: -; j_call: TRBJ1-2
cdr3_nt: TGTGCCAGCAGCTTAGCAGTCACGGGTAATCAGCCCCAGCATTTT; cdr3_aa: CASSLAVTGNQPQHF; clone_size: -; v_call: TRBV7-9; d_call: -; j_call: TRBJ1-5
cdr3_nt: TGTGCCAGCAGTTCTGGGCTAGCGGGTCGTTGGTACGAGCAGTACTTC; cdr3_aa: CASSSGLAGRWYEQYF; clone_size: few; v_call: TRBV27; d_call: TRBD2; j_call: TRBJ2-7
cdr3_nt: TGTGCCAGCCTTAGAGGAAAGGACACTGAAGCTTTCTTT; cdr3_aa: CASLRGKDTEAFF; clone_size: -; v_call: TRBV6-5; d_call: -; j_call: TRBJ1-1
cdr3_nt: TGTGCCAGCAGCCCGGACAGGGCATATGGCTACACCTTC; cdr3_aa: CASSPDRAYGYTF; clone_size: -; v_call: TRBV14; d_call: TRBD1; j_call: TRBJ1-2
cdr3_nt: TGTGCCAGCAGCTCGGGGGGCTTAGGGGGCTACACCTTC; cdr3_aa: CASSSGGLGGYTF; clone_size: -; v_call: TRBV13; d_call: -; j_call: TRBJ1-2
cdr3_nt: TGTGCCAGCGCTCTCCTAGCCCCACCAGATACGCAGTATTTT; cdr3_aa: CASALLAPPDTQYF; clone_size: -; v_call: TRBV7-6; d_call: -; j_call: TRBJ2-3
cdr3_nt: TGCGCCAGCAGCCAAGACGCAGGACAGGGTTGGGAAAAACTGTTTTTT; cdr3_aa: CASSQDAGQGWEKLFF; clone_size: once; v_call: TRBV4-1; d_call: TRBD1; j_call: TRBJ1-4
cdr3_nt: TGCGCCAGCAGCTTGGGGGGACTGAAAACAGATACGCAGTATTTT; cdr3_aa: CASSLGGLKTDTQYF; clone_size: -; v_call: TRBV5-1; d_call: -; j_call: TRBJ2-3
cdr3_nt: TGTGCCAGCAGCTTGGTCCGGGAAAAACTGTTTTTT; cdr3_aa: CASSLVREKLFF; clone_size: -; v_call: TRBV5-8; d_call: -; j_call: TRBJ1-4
cdr3_nt: TGTGCCAGCTCACTGGGACAGGGCCCCCTTGGGGGCTACACCTTC; cdr3_aa: CASSLGQGPLGGYTF; clone_size: -; v_call: TRBV18; d_call: TRBD1; j_call: TRBJ1-2
cdr3_nt: TGTGCCAGTAGTATAGACAGGGGAAATGGCTACACCTTC; cdr3_aa: CASSIDRGNGYTF; clone_size: -; v_call: TRBV19; d_call: -; j_call: TRBJ1-2
cdr3_nt: TGTGCCAGCAGCTTAGGAGCCGGGACAGGGTCCTACGAGCAGTACTTC; cdr3_aa: CASSLGAGTGSYEQYF; clone_size: -; v_call: TRBV7-2; d_call: TRBD1; j_call: TRBJ2-7
cdr3_nt: TGTGCCAGCAGCTTGATGAAAGGAGGCTTGTCCTCTGGGGCCAACGTCCTGACTTTC; cdr3_aa: CASSLMKGGLSSGANVLTF; clone_size: -; v_call: TRBV5-8; d_call: -; j_call: TRBJ2-6
cdr3_nt: TGTGCCAGCAGCCCTTTTGGGGGGACAGGGTTTGAAAAACTGTTTTTT; cdr3_aa: CASSPFGGTGFEKLFF; clone_size: -; v_call: TRBV11-2; d_call: TRBD1; j_call: TRBJ1-4
cdr3_nt: TGTGCCAGCAGCCTTACTAGCGGGGGGTACAATGAGCAGTTCTTC; cdr3_aa: CASSLTSGGYNEQFF; clone_size: -; v_call: TRBV11-2; d_call: TRBD2; j_call: TRBJ2-1
cdr3_nt: TGTGCCAGTAGACCCTTAGGGCGGGATGCGGGAGATACGCAGTATTTT; cdr3_aa: CASRPLGRDAGDTQYF; clone_size: -; v_call: TRBV19; d_call: -; j_call: TRBJ2-3
cdr3_nt: TGTGCCAGTAGTCCCAGGACAGGGGGCGCGAGGGACTATGGCTACACCTTC; cdr3_aa: CASSPRTGGARDYGYTF; clone_size: once; v_call: TRBV19; d_call: TRBD1; j_call: TRBJ1-2
cdr3_nt: TGCGCCAGCAGCCCCGGGACAGGCTCCTACAATGAGCAGTTCTTC; cdr3_aa: CASSPGTGSYNEQFF; clone_size: -; v_call: TRBV5-1; d_call: TRBD1; j_call: TRBJ2-1
cdr3_nt: TGTGCCAGCTCACCACTGCCGGGACTCCTGGAAGGAGATACGCAGTATTTT; cdr3_aa: CASSPLPGLLEGDTQYF; clone_size: -; v_call: TRBV18; d_call: -; j_call: TRBJ2-3
cdr3_nt: TGTGCCAGCAGCGTAGATCCAGGGGACATGAACACTGAAGCTTTCTTT; cdr3_aa: CASSVDPGDMNTEAFF; clone_size: once; v_call: TRBV9; d_call: -; j_call: TRBJ1-1
cdr3_nt: TGTGCCAGCCCAGCGGGAGGGCAGGTAAATGAGCAGTTCTTC; cdr3_aa: CASPAGGQVNEQFF; clone_size: -; v_call: TRBV6-1; d_call: TRBD2; j_call: TRBJ2-1
cdr3_nt: TGTGCCAGCAGCCCGGGGGACAGGGGGACCGCAACTAATGAAAAACTGTTTTTT; cdr3_aa: CASSPGDRGTATNEKLFF; clone_size: -; v_call: TRBV4-2; d_call: TRBD1; j_call: TRBJ1-4
cdr3_nt: TGTGCCAGCAGCGCGGGGACAGCCTCTAATGAAAAACTGTTTTTT; cdr3_aa: CASSAGTASNEKLFF; clone_size: -; v_call: TRBV7-9; d_call: TRBD1; j_call: TRBJ1-4
cdr3_nt: TGTGCCAGTAGGGAGACGGGTCCAGCTGAGCAGTTCTTC; cdr3_aa: CASRETGPAEQFF; clone_size: -; v_call: TRBV19; d_call: -; j_call: TRBJ2-1
cdr3_nt: TGTGCCAGCACTGCTACGACAGTTTCCTACGAGCAGTACTTC; cdr3_aa: CASTATTVSYEQYF; clone_size: -; v_call: TRBV7-8; d_call: -; j_call: TRBJ2-7